Following are 9 T cell receptor beta chains from one sample sequenced in a study of identical twins. TCRdb called the 5' RACE reads again in MiXCR, with one record for every CDR3 protein. Here the sample spans 270,000 or so distinct CDR3 sequences, approximately 8.6% being singletons. These sequences were also reported in another study, on yellow fever vaccine responses in identical twins.

Sequencing used CD8+ T cells sorted from blood. The receptors were sampled from a woman between 18 and 30 years old in good health.

This clonotype was found many times. V is TRBV2 and J is TRBJ1-1, with D tentatively TRBD1 (6 bases). This CDR3 is 14 amino acids long. Germline lookup yields CDR1 SNHLY and CDR2 FYNNEI. The V gene lost 3 bases and the J gene lost 5 bases, with 13 bases spanning the gap. The CDR3 DNA reads TGTGCCAGCAGTGATCTGGGGGGCACGACTGAAGCTTTCTTT. Translating it yields CASSDLGGTTEAFF.

This clonotype appeared a few times. The chain links TRBV4-2 to TRBJ2-7; 12 bases are a match to TRBD2. The length of the CDR3 is 15 residues. V dropped 7 bases and J dropped 2; count of bases not matched to a gene: 6. From germline, CDR1 is LGHNA and CDR2 YNFKEQ. The CDR3 loop reads CASTPLAGGPYEQYF. In DNA form, the CDR3 reads TGTGCCAGCACCCCCCTAGCGGGGGGGCCCTACGAGCAGTACTTC.

Of note for this clonotype: A clone one base away is much larger, so this may be a read error. The chain carries TRBV20-1 and TRBJ2-5; D perhaps matches TRBD2 (6 bases). Germline V gives CDR1 DFQATT, CDR2 SNEGSKA (reference sequence). The CDR3 covers 13 residues. In DNA, the CDR3 is TGCAGTGCTAGAGAGCGGGGTGGGGCGACCAAGTACTTC. This codes for CSARERGGATKYF.

This clonotype was seen a handful of times. The V gene is TRBV12-3 or TRBV12-4, the J gene TRBJ2-2; 7 nucleotides match TRBD1. V lost 4 bases to trimming and J lost 5 bases; unmatched junction nucleotides: 7. This CDR3 spans 15 amino acids. The CDR3 region has the DNA TGTGCCAGCAGTTCCCTGACAGGGTATACCGGGGAGCTGTTTTTT. Protein sequence: CASSSLTGYTGELFF.

This clonotype was seen more than once but under ten times. The chain couples TRBV5-6 to TRBJ2-5; 7 bases fit TRBD2. The CDR3 has 16 amino acids. The junction had 11 bases not matched to a gene; V was cut back by 4 bases and J by 2 bases. Germline CDR1 is SGHDT and CDR2 is YYEEEE. The CDR3 sequence is CASSGWGGSSQETQYF. CDR3 in DNA: TGTGCCAGCAGCGGCTGGGGGGGGAGCTCACAAGAGACCCAGTACTTC.

The chain is built from TRBV20-1 and TRBJ2-7; D not certain. CDR1 DFQATT and CDR2 SNEGSKA come from the germline V gene (reference sequence). V was pared by 3 bases and J by 3 bases, with 6 bases between. CDR3 size: 11 residues. The CDR3 bases are TGCAGTGCTAGTGCGGACTACGAGCAGTACTTC. Translation: CSASADYEQYF.

Ten or more counts support this clonotype. V usage is TRBV29-1 and J usage is TRBJ2-2; D unresolved. This CDR3 spans 15 amino acids. V was shortened by 0 bases and J by 2 bases, with 10 bases between the two germline ends. Germline V gene sequence: CDR1 SQVTM, CDR2 ANQGSEA. In DNA form, the CDR3 reads TGCAGCGTTGAAGATATGGCGAGAAACACCGGGGAGCTGTTTTTT. Protein sequence: CSVEDMARNTGELFF.

This clonotype was detected many times. The J gene is TRBJ2-5, the V gene TRBV7-9; TRBD1 might be the D (5 bases). Germline V gives CDR1 SEHNR, CDR2 FQNEAQ (reference sequence). The CDR3 loop spans 14 amino acids. The ends were cut back, 2 bases at V and 3 bases at J, with 10 bases in the middle. CDR3: CASSLIPGKETQYF. CDR3 bases: TGTGCCAGCAGCTTAATTCCAGGGAAAGAGACCCAGTACTTC.

This clonotype was recorded at least ten times. This sequence joins TRBV20-1 and TRBJ2-3; 11 positions match TRBD2. This CDR3 is 15 amino acids long. The J segment lost 14 bases and the V segment lost 0 bases, leaving 13 bases of the junction unmatched. The V gene's germline CDR1 is DFQATT and CDR2 SNEGSKA (reference sequence). CDR3 in DNA: TGCAGTGCTAGAGAACGGGCTAGCGGGAGGCCTATGAGGTATTTT. This translates into CSARERASGRPMRYF.